Shown below are 7 T cell receptor beta chains from a single sample sequenced in a study of blood T cell repertoires in COVID-19 (dated by TCRdb to about 2020). Library construction relied on the immunoSEQ multiplex PCR assay. Here the immuneACCESS table is served through TCRdb, limited to in-frame sequences with V and J called. Missing clones are a known gap in these copies; in checked studies unresolved V genes cover under half, and the rest lacks a known reason. Recorded for this sample are 150,000 to 200,000 clones; around 79% of them occurred a single time. Around a sixth of the sample is in the top ten clones. The sample comprised peripheral blood. The receptors were sampled from a man in his sixties with active or convalescent COVID-19.

The sample holds one count of this clone. The chain is built from TRBV5-1 and TRBJ2-3; 11 bases are shared with TRBD2. The CDR3 sequence is 17 residues long. V gave up 4 bases and J gave up 3 bases; unmatched junction bases: 10. The germline CDR1 and CDR2 sequences are SGHRS and YFSETQ. CDR3 nucleotide sequence: TGCGCCAGCAGCCGAGGGATTAGCGGGAGGGGTACAGATACGCAGTATTTT. This gives the protein CASSRGISGRGTDTQYF.

The chain has TRBV5-4 and TRBJ1-2; a possible D gene is TRBD1 (5 bases). CDR1 SGHNT and CDR2 YYREEE come from the germline V gene (reference sequence). V lost 0 bases and J 4 bases, leaving 10 bases between the germline ends. The CDR3 extends over 14 amino acids. CDR3 protein: CASSLGGQGYGYTF. The CDR3 DNA follows: TGTGCCAGCAGCTTGGGGGGCCAGGGCTATGGCTACACCTTC. The whole variable domain, remainder taken from reference TRBV5-4 and TRBJ1-2, is ETGVTQSPTHLIKTRGQQVTLRCSSQSGHNTVSWYQQALGQGPQFIFQYYREEENGRGNFPPRFSGLQFPNYSSELNVNALELDDSALYLCASSLGGQGYGYTFGSGTRLTVV.

This rearrangement joins TRBV6-1 to TRBJ2-7; tentatively, D is TRBD2 (5 bases). V lost 2 bases to trimming and J lost 4 bases, with 18 bases between them. CDR3 length: 16 residues. CDR1 is MNHNS, CDR2 SASEGT, per germline. CDR3 coding DNA: TGTGCCAGCAGTGAACAAAGTGGAGGCTTAGGGTACGAGCAGTACTTC. It specifies CASSEQSGGLGYEQYF.

The chain recombines TRBV7-3 with TRBJ2-3, with 8 bases matching TRBD2. The V segment lost 6 bases and the J segment 6 bases; nucleotides outside the gene matches: 5. In germline, CDR1 is SGHTA, CDR2 FQGTGA. This CDR3 is built from 13 residues. The CDR3, as DNA: TGTGCCAGCAGTTGGACTAGCCCCGATACGCAGTATTTT. Protein product: CASSWTSPDTQYF.

V is TRBV3-1 (or the pseudogene TRBV3-2) and J is TRBJ2-7, with TRBD1 matching over 7 bases. CDR3 length: 19 residues. The germline CDR1 and CDR2 sequences are LGHDT and YNNKEL (reference sequence). V gave up 2 bases and J gave up 3 bases; unmatched junction bases: 19. CDR3 bases: TGTGCCAGCAGCCAACCCCAGGTCCTCCGGGACAGATCCGACTACGAGCAGTACTTC. The encoded protein is CASSQPQVLRDRSDYEQYF.

The J gene is TRBJ2-7, the V gene TRBV10-3; D is undetermined. The V gene's germline CDR1 is ENHRY and CDR2 SYGVKD. The length of the CDR3 is 13 residues. Trimming shortened V by 2 bases and J by 2 bases, and 7 bases separated the two germline ends. CDR3 DNA: TGTGCCATCAGTGAGGGGCAGGCCTACGAGCAGTACTTC. Its translation: CAISEGQAYEQYF.

The chain carries TRBV18 and TRBJ2-4; D is possibly TRBD1 (5 bases). V dropped 6 bases and J dropped 8 bases, with 11 bases sitting between them. Germline values: CDR1 KGHSH, CDR2 LQKENI. This CDR3 has 12 residues. The CDR3 DNA follows: TGTGCCAGCTCTCGCAGGGAAGACATTCAGTACTTC. It codes for CASSRREDIQYF.